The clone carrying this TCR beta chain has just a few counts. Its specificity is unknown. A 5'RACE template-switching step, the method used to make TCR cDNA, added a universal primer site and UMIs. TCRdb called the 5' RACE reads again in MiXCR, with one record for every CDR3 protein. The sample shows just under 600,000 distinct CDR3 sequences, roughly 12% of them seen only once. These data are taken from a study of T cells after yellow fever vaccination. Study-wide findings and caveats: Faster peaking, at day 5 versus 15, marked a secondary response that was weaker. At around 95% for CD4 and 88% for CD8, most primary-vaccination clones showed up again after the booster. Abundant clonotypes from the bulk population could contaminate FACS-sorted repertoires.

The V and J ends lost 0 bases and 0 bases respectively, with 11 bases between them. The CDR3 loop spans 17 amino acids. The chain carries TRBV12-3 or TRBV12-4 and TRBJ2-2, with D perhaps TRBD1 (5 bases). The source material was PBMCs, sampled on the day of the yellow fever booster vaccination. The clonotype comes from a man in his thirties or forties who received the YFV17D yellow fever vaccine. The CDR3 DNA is TGTGCCAGCAGTTTAGCGGGGCAGGGAACGAACACCGGGGAGCTGTTTTTT. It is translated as CASSLAGQGTNTGELFF.